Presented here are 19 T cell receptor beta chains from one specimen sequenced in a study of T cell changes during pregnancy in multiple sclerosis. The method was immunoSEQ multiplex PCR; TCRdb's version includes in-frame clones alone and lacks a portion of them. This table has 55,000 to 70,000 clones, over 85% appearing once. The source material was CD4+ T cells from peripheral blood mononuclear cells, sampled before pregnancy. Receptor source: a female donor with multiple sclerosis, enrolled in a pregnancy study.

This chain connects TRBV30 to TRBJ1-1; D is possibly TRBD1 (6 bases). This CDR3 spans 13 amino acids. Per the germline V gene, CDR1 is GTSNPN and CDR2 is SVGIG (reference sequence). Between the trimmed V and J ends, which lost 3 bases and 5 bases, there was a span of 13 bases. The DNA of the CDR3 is TGTGCCTGGAGCGCAGGGGTTTGGACTGAAGCTTTCTTT. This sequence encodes CAWSAGVWTEAFF.

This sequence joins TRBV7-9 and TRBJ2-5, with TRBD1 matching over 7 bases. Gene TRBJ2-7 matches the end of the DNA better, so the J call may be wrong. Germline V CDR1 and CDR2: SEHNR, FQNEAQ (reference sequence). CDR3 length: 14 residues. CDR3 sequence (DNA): TGTGCCAGCAGCACTACGGACAGGACCTACGAGCAGTACTTC. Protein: CASSTTDRTYEQYF.

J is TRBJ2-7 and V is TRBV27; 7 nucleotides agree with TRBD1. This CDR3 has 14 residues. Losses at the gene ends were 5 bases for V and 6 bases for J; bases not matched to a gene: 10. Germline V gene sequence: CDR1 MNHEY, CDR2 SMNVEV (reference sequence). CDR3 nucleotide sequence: TGTGCCAGCAGTCAACAGGGTAAGGGGGCCGAGCAGTACTTC. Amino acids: CASSQQGKGAEQYF.

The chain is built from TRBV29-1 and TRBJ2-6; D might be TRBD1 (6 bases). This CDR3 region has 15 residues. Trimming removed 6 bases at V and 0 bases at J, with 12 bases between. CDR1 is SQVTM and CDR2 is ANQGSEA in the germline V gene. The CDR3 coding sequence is TGCAGCGTCGCACAGGGAAGCTCTGGGGCCAACGTCCTGACTTTC. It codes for CSVAQGSSGANVLTF. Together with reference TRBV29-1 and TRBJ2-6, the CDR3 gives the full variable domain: SAVISQKPSRDICQRGTSLTIQCQVDSQVTMMFWYRQQPGQSLTLIATANQGSEATYESGFVIDKFPISRPNLTFSTLTVSNMSPEDSSIYLCSVAQGSSGANVLTFGAGSRLTVL.

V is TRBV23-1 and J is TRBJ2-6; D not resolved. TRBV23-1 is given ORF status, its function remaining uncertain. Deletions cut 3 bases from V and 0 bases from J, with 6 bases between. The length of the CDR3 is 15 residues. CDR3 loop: CASSQTNSGANVLTF. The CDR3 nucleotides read TGCGCCAGCAGTCAGACAAACTCTGGGGCCAACGTCCTGACTTTC.

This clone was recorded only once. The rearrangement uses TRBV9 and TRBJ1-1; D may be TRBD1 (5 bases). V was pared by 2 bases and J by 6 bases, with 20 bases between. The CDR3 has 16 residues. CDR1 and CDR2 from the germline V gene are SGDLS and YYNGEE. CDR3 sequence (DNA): TGTGCCAGCAGCGTCTCAGGGCGGGGAAAAAGTTCTGAAGCTTTCTTT. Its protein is CASSVSGRGKSSEAFF.

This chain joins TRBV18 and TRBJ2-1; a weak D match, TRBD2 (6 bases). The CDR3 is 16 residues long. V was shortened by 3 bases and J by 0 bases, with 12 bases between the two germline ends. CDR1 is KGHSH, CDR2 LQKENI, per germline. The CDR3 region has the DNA TGTGCCAGCTCACCCGAAAGCGGGTTCTCCTACAATGAGCAGTTCTTC. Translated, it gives CASSPESGFSYNEQFF.

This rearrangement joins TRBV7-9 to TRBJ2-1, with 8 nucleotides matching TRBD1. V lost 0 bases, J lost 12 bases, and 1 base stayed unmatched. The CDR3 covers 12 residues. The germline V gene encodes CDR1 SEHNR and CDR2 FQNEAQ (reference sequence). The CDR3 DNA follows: TGTGCCAGCAGCTTAGCCGGGACAGGGCAGTTCTTC. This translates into CASSLAGTGQFF. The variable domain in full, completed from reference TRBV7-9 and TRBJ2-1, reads DTGVSQNPRHKITKRGQNVTFRCDPISEHNRLYWYRQTLGQGPEFLTYFQNEAQLEKSRLLSDRFSAERPKGSFSTLEIQRTEQGDSAMYLCASSLAGTGQFFGPGTRLTVL.

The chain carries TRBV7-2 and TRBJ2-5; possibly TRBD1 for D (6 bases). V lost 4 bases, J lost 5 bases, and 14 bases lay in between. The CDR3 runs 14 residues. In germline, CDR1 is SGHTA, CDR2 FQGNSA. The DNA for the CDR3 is TGTGCCAGCAGCTCCCCGCGCCAGGGGGAGACCCAGTACTTC. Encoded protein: CASSSPRQGETQYF.

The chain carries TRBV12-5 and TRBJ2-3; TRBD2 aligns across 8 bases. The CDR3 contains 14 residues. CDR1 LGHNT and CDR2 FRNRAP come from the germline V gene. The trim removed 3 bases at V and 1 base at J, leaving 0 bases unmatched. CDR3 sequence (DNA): TGTGCTAGTGGTTTTAGCGGGGGCACAGATACGCAGTATTTT. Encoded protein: CASGFSGGTDTQYF.

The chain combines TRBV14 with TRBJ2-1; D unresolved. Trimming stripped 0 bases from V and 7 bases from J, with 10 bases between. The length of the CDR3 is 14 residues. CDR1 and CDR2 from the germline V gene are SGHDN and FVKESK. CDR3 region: CASSQDLVENEQFF. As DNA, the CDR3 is TGTGCCAGCAGCCAAGATCTAGTGGAGAATGAGCAGTTCTTC.

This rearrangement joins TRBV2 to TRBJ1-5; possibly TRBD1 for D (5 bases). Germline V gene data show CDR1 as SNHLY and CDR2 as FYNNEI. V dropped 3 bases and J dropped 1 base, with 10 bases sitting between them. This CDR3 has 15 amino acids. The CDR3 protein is CASSDQGTSNQPQHF. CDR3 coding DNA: TGTGCCAGCAGTGATCAGGGAACGAGCAATCAGCCCCAGCATTTT.

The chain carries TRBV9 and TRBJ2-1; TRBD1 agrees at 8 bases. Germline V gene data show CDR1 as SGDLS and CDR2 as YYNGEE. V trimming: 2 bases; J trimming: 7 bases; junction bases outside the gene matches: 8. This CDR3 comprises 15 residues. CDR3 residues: CASSVAGGAWNEQFF. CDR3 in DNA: TGTGCCAGCAGCGTGGCAGGGGGCGCGTGGAATGAGCAGTTCTTC.

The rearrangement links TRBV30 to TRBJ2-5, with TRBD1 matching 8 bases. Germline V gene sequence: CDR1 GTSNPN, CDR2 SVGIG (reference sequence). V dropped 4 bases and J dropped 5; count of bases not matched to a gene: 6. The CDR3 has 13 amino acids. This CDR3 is CAWIGRGLETQYF. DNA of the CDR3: TGTGCCTGGATCGGCAGGGGGCTGGAGACCCAGTACTTC.

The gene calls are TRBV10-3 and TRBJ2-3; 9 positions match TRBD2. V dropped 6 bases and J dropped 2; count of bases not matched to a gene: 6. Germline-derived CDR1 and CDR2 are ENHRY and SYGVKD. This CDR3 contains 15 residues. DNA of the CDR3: TGTGCCATCAGAGAAGCGGGAGGCCCCACAGATACGCAGTATTTT. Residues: CAIREAGGPTDTQYF.

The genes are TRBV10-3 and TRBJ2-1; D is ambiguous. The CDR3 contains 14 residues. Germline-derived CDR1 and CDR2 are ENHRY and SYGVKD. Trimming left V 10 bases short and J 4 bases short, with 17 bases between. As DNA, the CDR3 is TGTGCCACCAGGCATTCGACAACTTACAATGAGCAGTTCTTC. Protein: CATRHSTTYNEQFF.

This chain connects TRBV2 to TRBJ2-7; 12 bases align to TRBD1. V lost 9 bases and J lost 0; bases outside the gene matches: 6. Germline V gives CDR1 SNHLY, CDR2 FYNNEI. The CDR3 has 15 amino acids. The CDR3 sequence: CASKGDRGPSYEQYF. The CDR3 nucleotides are TGTGCCAGTAAGGGGGACAGGGGGCCCTCCTACGAGCAGTACTTC.

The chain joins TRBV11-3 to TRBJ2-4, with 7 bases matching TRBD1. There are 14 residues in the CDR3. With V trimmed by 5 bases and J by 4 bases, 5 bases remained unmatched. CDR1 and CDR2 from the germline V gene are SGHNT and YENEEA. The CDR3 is CASSHRDRKNIQYF. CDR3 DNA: TGTGCCAGCAGCCACCGGGACAGAAAAAACATTCAGTACTTC. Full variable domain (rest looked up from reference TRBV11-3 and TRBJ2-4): EAGVVQSPRYKIIEKKQPVAFWCNPISGHNTLYWYLQNLGQGPELLIRYENEEAVDDSQLPKDRFSAERLKGVDSTLKIQPAELGDSAVYLCASSHRDRKNIQYFGAGTRLSVL.

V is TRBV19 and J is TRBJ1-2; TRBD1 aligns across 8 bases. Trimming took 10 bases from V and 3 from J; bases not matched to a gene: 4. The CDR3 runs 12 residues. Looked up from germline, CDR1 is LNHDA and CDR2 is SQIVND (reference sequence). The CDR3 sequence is CATAGGDYGYTF. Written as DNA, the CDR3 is TGTGCCACCGCAGGGGGCGACTATGGCTACACCTTC.